This T cell receptor beta chain was retrieved from a study of blood T cells in healthy people across ages. Combining a sample-barcoded 5' primer with a J-beta primer mix, a second PCR ran for roughly 6 to 11 cycles. All cDNA molecules were each tagged by a template-switch adaptor with 12 random nucleotides. Each CDR3 protein gets one entry after TCRdb re-called the 5' RACE reads with MiXCR. This table holds 1.2 million to 1.5 million distinct CDR3 sequences, 40% to 50% found once. Findings of the study overall: Roughly linearly, TCR beta diversity per million T cells fell as age increased. Unsorted PBMC material precluded a definitive naive versus antigen-experienced comparison.

This CDR3 contains 15 residues. Germline assignment: CDR1 LGHNT and CDR2 FRNRAP. Remarks on this clonotype: The antigen is unknown.

The sample comprised blood. The genes are TRBV12-5 and TRBJ2-5; TRBD1 aligns across 8 bases. The tail of the sequence fits TRBJ2-1 better, so the J call may be wrong. This sequence was found in a woman between 18 and 30 years old in good health. CDR3 sequence (DNA): TGTGCTAGTGGTTTGGTACAACAGGGGGGCCATGAGCAGTTCTTC. Translated: CASGLVQQGGHEQFF.